This T cell receptor (beta chain) derives from a study of T cell repertoires in ileal Crohn's disease. The CDR3 contains 14 residues. Trimming took 8 bases from V and 4 from J, leaving 15 bases between them. CDR1 and CDR2 from the germline V gene are SNHLY and FYNNEI. Assay used: immunoSEQ multiplex PCR; TCRdb lists only in-frame clones, some missing. The data contain about 16,000 clones, around 88% of them singletons. The chain joins TRBV2 to TRBJ2-1; D perhaps matches TRBD2 (6 bases). The TCR originated in an adult with Crohn's disease. Source material: ileal tissue. CDR3 sequence (DNA): TGTGCCAGCTGTTATAGCGGCCAGTACAATGAGCAGTTCTTC. Encoded protein: CASCYSGQYNEQFF.